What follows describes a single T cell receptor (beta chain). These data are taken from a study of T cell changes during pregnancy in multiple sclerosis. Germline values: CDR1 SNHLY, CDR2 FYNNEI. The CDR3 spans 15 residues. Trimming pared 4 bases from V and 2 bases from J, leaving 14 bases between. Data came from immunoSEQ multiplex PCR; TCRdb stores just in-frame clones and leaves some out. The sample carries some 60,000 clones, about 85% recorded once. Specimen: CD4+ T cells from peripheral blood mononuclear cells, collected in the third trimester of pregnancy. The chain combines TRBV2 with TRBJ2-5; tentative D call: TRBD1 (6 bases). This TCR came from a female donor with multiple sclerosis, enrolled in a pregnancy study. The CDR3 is CASSVQGQEQETQYF. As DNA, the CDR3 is TGTGCCAGCAGTGTTCAGGGGCAGGAACAAGAGACCCAGTACTTC.